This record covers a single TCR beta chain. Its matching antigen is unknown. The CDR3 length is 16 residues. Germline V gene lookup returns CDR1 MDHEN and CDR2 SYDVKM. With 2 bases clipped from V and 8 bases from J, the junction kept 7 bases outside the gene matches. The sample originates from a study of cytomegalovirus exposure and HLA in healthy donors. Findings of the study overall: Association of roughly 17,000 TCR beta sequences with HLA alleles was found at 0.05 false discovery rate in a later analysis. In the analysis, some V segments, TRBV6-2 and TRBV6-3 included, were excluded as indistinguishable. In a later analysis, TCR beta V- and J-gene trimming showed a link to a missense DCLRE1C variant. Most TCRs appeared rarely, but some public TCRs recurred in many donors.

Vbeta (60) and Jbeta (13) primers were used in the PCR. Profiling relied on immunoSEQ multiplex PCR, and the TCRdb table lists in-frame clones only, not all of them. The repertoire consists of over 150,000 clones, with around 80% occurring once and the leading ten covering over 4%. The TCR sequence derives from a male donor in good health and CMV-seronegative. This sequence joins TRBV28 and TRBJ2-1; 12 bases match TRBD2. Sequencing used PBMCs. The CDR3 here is CASSLSTSGRPHEQFF. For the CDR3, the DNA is TGTGCCAGCAGTTTAAGCACTAGCGGGAGGCCCCATGAGCAGTTCTTC. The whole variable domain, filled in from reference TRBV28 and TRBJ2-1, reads DVKVTQSSRYLVKRTGEKVFLECVQDMDHENMFWYRQDPGLGLRLIYFSYDVKMKEKGDIPEGYSVSREKKERFSLILESASTNQTSMYLCASSLSTSGRPHEQFFGPGTRLTVL.